The clone carrying this TCR beta chain occurred once. This sample is part of a study of shared clonotypes between healthy human individuals. Only in-frame clones appear in the TCRdb table, and some are missing; sequencing was by immunoSEQ multiplex PCR. The sample comprises approximately 2.5 million clones, 80% to 95% of which are singletons, and 0.35% to 0.45% rests with the top ten. Germline V gene lookup returns CDR1 SGHRS and CDR2 YFSETQ. This CDR3 is 15 amino acids long. V was shortened by 3 bases and J by 4 bases, with 17 bases between the two germline ends. The chain carries TRBV5-1 and TRBJ2-7; TRBD2 might be the D (6 bases). The clonotype comes from a man between 18 and 35 years old in good health. Some clones in this sample may be carry-over from other donors' samples. Source material: naive CD4+ T cells from PBMCs. Stated subset: CD45RA+ positively selected. Here the CDR3 DNA reads TGCGCCAGCAGCTCGCTTCCAGGGAGCGGGTACGAGCAGTACTTC. Translation gives CASSSLPGSGYEQYF. The full variable domain, with the rest looked up from reference TRBV5-1 and TRBJ2-7, is KAGVTQTPRYLIKTRGQQVTLSCSPISGHRSVSWYQQTPGQGLQFLFEYFSETQRNKGNFPGRFSGRQFSNSRSEMNVSTLELGDSALYLCASSSLPGSGYEQYFGPGTRLTVT.